The 8 T cell receptor beta chains given below trace back to one sample, sequenced in a study of memory CD4+ T cells and cytomegalovirus serostatus. Profiled with immunoSEQ multiplex PCR; TCRdb holds only in-frame clones, not every one. This table holds 50,000 to 55,000 clones, around 82% found once. Single viable CD3+CD4+CD8-CD45RO+ cells were sorted as the memory CD4+ T cells. The specimen sequenced was memory CD4+ T cells from blood. Source of these receptors: an adult in good health and CMV-seronegative.

This chain connects TRBV2 to TRBJ2-1, with 10 bases aligning to TRBD1. CDR1 and CDR2 (germline): SNHLY, FYNNEI. CDR3 length equals 15 residues. J was trimmed by 6 bases and V by 6 bases; bases with no gene match: 8. CDR3 sequence reads: CASRPRQGARNEQFF. The CDR3 region has the DNA TGTGCCAGCAGACCCCGACAGGGGGCGCGCAATGAGCAGTTCTTC.

This clone was detected only a few times. The gene calls are TRBV7-9 and TRBJ1-5; 9 bases are a match to TRBD1. The trim removed 5 bases at V and 5 bases at J, leaving 7 bases unmatched. The CDR3 has 15 residues. Germline V CDR1 and CDR2: SEHNR, FQNEAQ (reference sequence). The CDR3 DNA sequence: TGTGCCAGCAGCGACACAGGGGGCCCCCATCAGCCCCAGCATTTT. It specifies CASSDTGGPHQPQHF.

This chain uses TRBV15 with TRBJ2-2, with 7 positions matching TRBD1. This CDR3 has 18 residues. Germline-derived CDR1 and CDR2 are LNHNV and YYDKDF (reference sequence). V shed 4 bases, J shed 0 bases, and the junction held 11 bases outside the gene matches. In DNA form, the CDR3 reads TGTGCCACCAGCATCGACAGGGCTGAACTCGCGAACACCGGGGAGCTGTTTTTT. Its translation: CATSIDRAELANTGELFF.

This clone was observed a handful of times. CDR3 in amino acids: CASSLALAGGPNEQFF. CDR3 nucleotide sequence: TGCGCCAGCAGCTTGGCACTGGCGGGGGGCCCCAATGAGCAGTTCTTC. This sequence joins TRBV5-1 and TRBJ2-1, with TRBD2 identical over 8 bases. CDR1 is SGHRS, CDR2 YFSETQ, per germline. V gave up 0 bases and J gave up 6 bases; unmatched junction bases: 8. This CDR3 region has 16 residues.

The chain carries TRBV30 and TRBJ1-5; 9 bases are shared with TRBD1. V lost 5 bases and J lost 7; bases outside the gene matches: 9. This CDR3 has 14 amino acids. In germline, CDR1 is GTSNPN, CDR2 SVGIG (reference sequence). This CDR3 is CAWSLDRGDQPQHF. The CDR3 nucleotides are TGTGCCTGGTCCCTTGACAGGGGGGACCAGCCCCAGCATTTT.

The V and J genes are TRBV19 and TRBJ1-2; TRBD1 might be the D (5 bases). This CDR3 comprises 12 residues. The germline gives CDR1 LNHDA, CDR2 SQIVND (reference sequence). V gave up 8 bases and J gave up 4 bases, with 11 bases separating them. CDR3 region: CASVGGLYGYTF. The CDR3 DNA sequence: TGTGCCAGTGTGGGGGGTCTCTATGGCTACACCTTC.

The chain joins TRBV29-1 to TRBJ1-2; 10 bases line up with TRBD1. V lost 6 bases and J lost 8; bases outside the gene matches: 6. The CDR3 sequence is 12 residues long. From germline, CDR1 is SQVTM and CDR2 ANQGSEA. As DNA, the CDR3 is TGCAGCGTACGACAGGGGGCTGGGGGCTACACCTTC. Translating gives CSVRQGAGGYTF.

The gene calls are TRBV19 and TRBJ2-3; either TRBD1 or TRBD2 may supply D (6 bases each). The CDR3 sequence is 14 residues long. The V gene lost 6 bases and the J gene lost 1 base, with 11 bases spanning the gap. Germline CDR1 and CDR2: LNHDA and SQIVND (reference sequence). Here the CDR3 reads CASSRGQGTDTQYF. The CDR3 DNA is TGTGCCAGTAGCCGGGGGCAGGGCACAGATACGCAGTATTTT.